The T cell receptor (beta chain) under discussion was sequenced for a study of T cell changes during pregnancy in multiple sclerosis. Germline CDR1 reads SGHDN; CDR2 reads FVKESK. V lost 4 bases, J lost 4 bases, and 8 bases lay in between. The CDR3 runs 12 residues. This clone has a handful of counts. The table came from immunoSEQ multiplex PCR; TCRdb's copy has only in-frame clones and leaves some out. This repertoire shows about 62,000 clones, approximately 93% found once; its top ten account for 2.5% to 4%. The TCR originated in a female donor with multiple sclerosis, enrolled in a pregnancy study. The sample was CD8+ T cells from peripheral blood mononuclear cells, taken in the second trimester of pregnancy. This sequence joins TRBV14 and TRBJ2-7; a weak D match, TRBD2 (5 bases). The CDR3 DNA follows: TGTGCCAGCAGCCCATCGGGGTACGAGCAGTACTTC. Residues: CASSPSGYEQYF.